This entry describes one T cell receptor (beta chain). What it binds is unknown. These data belong to a study of early T cells in non-severe SARS-CoV-2 infection. Study results and caveats: CD4 and private specificities were missed by VDJdb matching, which favored anti-spike CD8 responses.

Trimming removed 0 bases from V and 5 bases from J; junction bases left unmatched: 10. CDR3 length: 16 amino acids. cDNA molecules, individually, were tagged with unique molecular identifiers. TCRdb ran MiXCR on the 5' RACE reads and lists one entry per CDR3 protein. Of tens of thousands of distinct CDR3 sequences in the sample, 14% were seen once. The chain joins TRBV12-3 or TRBV12-4 to TRBJ2-7; 7 bases are shared with TRBD1. The clonotype was recovered from an adult who was a healthcare worker with PCR-confirmed SARS-CoV-2 infection or an uninfected control (not recorded which). The sequences come from whole blood, collected at baseline. Here the CDR3 reads CASSLAGTALEDEQYF. The CDR3 nucleotides read TGTGCCAGCAGTTTAGCCGGGACAGCGCTCGAGGACGAGCAGTACTTC.